A selection of T cell receptor beta chains follows, all from one sample in a study of blood T cell repertoires in COVID-19. Clones were read by immunoSEQ multiplex PCR, and TCRdb kept only the in-frame ones, dropping some. The sample has about 150,000 clones; about 80% are singletons. The sample consisted of peripheral blood. The receptors stem from a man in his sixties with acute or convalescent COVID-19. The CDR3 runs from the conserved cysteine through the conserved F or W. D genes are given only for firm matches. Size is stated for part of the rows, as once, few or many counts, or as a class when the clone is expanded.

d_call: TRBD2
clone_size: -
j_call: TRBJ2-1
v_call: TRBV6-4
cdr3_nt: TGTGCCAGCAAGACTAGCGTCGCCCACAATGAGCAGTTCTTC
cdr3_aa: CASKTSVAHNEQFF

d_call: -
clone_size: once
j_call: TRBJ1-1
v_call: TRBV15
cdr3_nt: TGTGCCACCAGCTTCCAGGGCATTCAGGGTGCGATCACTGAAGCTTTCTTT
cdr3_aa: CATSFQGIQGAITEAFF

d_call: -
clone_size: once
j_call: TRBJ1-5
v_call: TRBV5-1
cdr3_nt: TGCGCCAGCAGCTTGGCAGGGATGGGCAATCAGCCCCAGCATTTT
cdr3_aa: CASSLAGMGNQPQHF

d_call: TRBD1
clone_size: -
j_call: TRBJ1-1
v_call: TRBV18
cdr3_nt: TGTGCCAGCTCACCGGAGGGACAGGGGGGCACTGAAGCTTTCTTT
cdr3_aa: CASSPEGQGGTEAFF

d_call: TRBD2
clone_size: few
j_call: TRBJ2-1
v_call: TRBV9
cdr3_nt: TGTGCCAGCAGCCCCCTCAGGACTAGCGGGGGGGACGGTGAGCAGTTCTTC
cdr3_aa: CASSPLRTSGGDGEQFF

d_call: TRBD1
clone_size: -
j_call: TRBJ2-7
v_call: TRBV19
cdr3_nt: TGTGCCAGTAGTATTGACAGGGCCCAAGACGAGCAGTACTTC
cdr3_aa: CASSIDRAQDEQYF

d_call: -
clone_size: once
j_call: TRBJ1-2
v_call: TRBV6-5
cdr3_nt: TGTGCCAGCAGTTACTCGACTGCCAGAGCCCTTTATGGCTACACCTTC
cdr3_aa: CASSYSTARALYGYTF

d_call: -
clone_size: -
j_call: TRBJ1-1
v_call: TRBV27
cdr3_nt: TGTGCCAAGACTCGTTGGGGGGACACTGAAGCTTTCTTT
cdr3_aa: CAKTRWGDTEAFF

d_call: TRBD2
clone_size: -
j_call: TRBJ2-2
v_call: TRBV4-1
cdr3_nt: TGCGCCAGCAGCCAGTCCCTCACTAGCGTCGGGGAGCTGTTTTTT
cdr3_aa: CASSQSLTSVGELFF

d_call: -
clone_size: -
j_call: TRBJ1-3
v_call: TRBV28
cdr3_nt: TGTGCCAGCAGTCCTGGACAGTCTGGAAACACCATATATTTT
cdr3_aa: CASSPGQSGNTIYF

d_call: -
clone_size: -
j_call: TRBJ1-4
v_call: TRBV4-3
cdr3_nt: TGCGCCAGCAGCCAAGAACTAGGGCGGGGGGAAAAACTGTTTTTT
cdr3_aa: CASSQELGRGEKLFF

d_call: -
clone_size: -
j_call: TRBJ1-5
v_call: TRBV6-2/TRBV6-3
cdr3_nt: TGTGCCAGCAGTTACTCCAGGGCTGGAAATCAGCCCCAGCATTTT
cdr3_aa: CASSYSRAGNQPQHF

d_call: -
clone_size: -
j_call: TRBJ2-7
v_call: TRBV6-1
cdr3_nt: TGTGCCAGCAGTGAATCCAGGCATAATCCTCCCTACGAGCAGTACTTC
cdr3_aa: CASSESRHNPPYEQYF

d_call: TRBD2
clone_size: -
j_call: TRBJ2-2
v_call: TRBV7-9
cdr3_nt: TGTGCCAGCACCCGACTAGCGGGAGCGCTTAAAGCGTACACCGGGGAGCTGTTTTTT
cdr3_aa: CASTRLAGALKAYTGELFF

d_call: -
clone_size: -
j_call: TRBJ2-2
v_call: TRBV5-5
cdr3_nt: TGTGCCAGCAGCCCTGGCCCGGAGACCCCCGGGGAGCTGTTTTTT
cdr3_aa: CASSPGPETPGELFF

d_call: -
clone_size: -
j_call: TRBJ1-2
v_call: TRBV6-5
cdr3_nt: TGTGCCAGCAGTCCTCCTCTCAGAAATGGCTACACCTTC
cdr3_aa: CASSPPLRNGYTF

d_call: -
clone_size: -
j_call: TRBJ1-2
v_call: TRBV5-6
cdr3_nt: TGTGCCAGCAGCTGGGGATTCAGGGATAACTATGGCTACACCTTC
cdr3_aa: CASSWGFRDNYGYTF

d_call: -
clone_size: -
j_call: TRBJ2-4
v_call: TRBV5-6
cdr3_nt: TGTGCCAGCAGCTTGGGTCGGACGGCCCTAAGGGGAAACATTCAGTACTTC
cdr3_aa: CASSLGRTALRGNIQYF

d_call: -
clone_size: few
j_call: TRBJ1-5
v_call: TRBV27
cdr3_nt: TGTGCCAGCAGTTCCGAGCCGAGCAATCAGCCCCAGCATTTT
cdr3_aa: CASSSEPSNQPQHF

d_call: -
clone_size: -
j_call: TRBJ2-7
v_call: TRBV27
cdr3_nt: TGTGCCAGCAGTTTATTGTCACAGCCCTACGAGCAGTACTTC
cdr3_aa: CASSLLSQPYEQYF

d_call: TRBD2
clone_size: -
j_call: TRBJ2-1
v_call: TRBV6-5
cdr3_nt: TGTGCCAGCAGTTCCGGGGGGGCCTCCAAAGATGAGCAGTTCTTC
cdr3_aa: CASSSGGASKDEQFF

d_call: TRBD2
clone_size: -
j_call: TRBJ2-2
v_call: TRBV5-1
cdr3_nt: TGCGCCAGCAGCTTGGCGGGAGGGGCCCCCGGGGAGCTGTTTTTT
cdr3_aa: CASSLAGGAPGELFF

d_call: TRBD2
clone_size: -
j_call: TRBJ2-3
v_call: TRBV5-1
cdr3_nt: TGCGCCAGCAGCTTGGGCGGGAGCGGCTCTAGCACAGATACGCAGTATTTT
cdr3_aa: CASSLGGSGSSTDTQYF

d_call: -
clone_size: once
j_call: TRBJ2-5
v_call: TRBV10-3
cdr3_nt: TGTGCCGCCCGGGACTCGCCTAGTCAAGAGACCCAGTACTTC
cdr3_aa: CAARDSPSQETQYF

d_call: -
clone_size: -
j_call: TRBJ2-5
v_call: TRBV3-1/TRBV3-2
cdr3_nt: TGTGCCAGCAGCCTCAGGGGGGCTGGCGGTCAAGAGACCCAGTACTTC
cdr3_aa: CASSLRGAGGQETQYF

d_call: TRBD1
clone_size: -
j_call: TRBJ2-6
v_call: TRBV7-6
cdr3_nt: TGTGCCATCCAGGGGGCTGGGGCCAACGTCCTGACTTTC
cdr3_aa: CAIQGAGANVLTF

d_call: TRBD2
clone_size: -
j_call: TRBJ2-4
v_call: TRBV2
cdr3_nt: TGTGCCAGCAGAACGGGACTAGCTAACATTCAGTACTTC
cdr3_aa: CASRTGLANIQYF

d_call: TRBD2
clone_size: few
j_call: TRBJ2-3
v_call: TRBV29-1
cdr3_nt: TGCAGCGTTCGGGAGGCAGGCCAAACAGATACGCAGTATTTT
cdr3_aa: CSVREAGQTDTQYF

d_call: TRBD2
clone_size: -
j_call: TRBJ2-3
v_call: TRBV28
cdr3_nt: TGTGCCAGCGGACTAGCGGGTATTACAGATACGCAGTATTTT
cdr3_aa: CASGLAGITDTQYF

d_call: TRBD1
clone_size: once
j_call: TRBJ1-2
v_call: TRBV24-1
cdr3_nt: TGTGCCACCAGTGATTCCGGACAGGGTGTCTATGGCTACACCTTC
cdr3_aa: CATSDSGQGVYGYTF

d_call: TRBD2
clone_size: once
j_call: TRBJ2-7
v_call: TRBV29-1
cdr3_nt: TGCAGCGTTGAAGAGGCTAGCGGGGGGTGGATCGGGGAGCAGTACTTC
cdr3_aa: CSVEEASGGWIGEQYF

d_call: -
clone_size: -
j_call: TRBJ2-1
v_call: TRBV28
cdr3_nt: TGTGCCAGCGCCCCAGTGGGGCAGGCCAATGAGCAGTTCTTC
cdr3_aa: CASAPVGQANEQFF

d_call: TRBD1
clone_size: -
j_call: TRBJ1-2
v_call: TRBV19
cdr3_nt: TGTGCCAGTAGTATGGAAGGAGGGGGACAGGGATACTATGGCTACACCTTC
cdr3_aa: CASSMEGGGQGYYGYTF

d_call: -
clone_size: once
j_call: TRBJ2-2
v_call: TRBV19
cdr3_nt: TGTGCCAGTAGTCTAAACACCGGGGAGCTGTTTTTT
cdr3_aa: CASSLNTGELFF

d_call: -
clone_size: -
j_call: TRBJ1-3
v_call: TRBV5-4
cdr3_nt: TGTGCCAGCAGCTTAGGTCGGGAACCTGGAAACACCATATATTTT
cdr3_aa: CASSLGREPGNTIYF

d_call: -
clone_size: -
j_call: TRBJ1-5
v_call: TRBV6-1
cdr3_nt: TGTGCCAGCAGTGACCGGTTTGGGCCCCAGCATTTT
cdr3_aa: CASSDRFGPQHF

d_call: TRBD1
clone_size: -
j_call: TRBJ1-1
v_call: TRBV10-3
cdr3_nt: TGTGCCATCAGTGTACAGGGGGCGGGCACTGAAGCTTTCTTT
cdr3_aa: CAISVQGAGTEAFF

d_call: -
clone_size: -
j_call: TRBJ2-2
v_call: TRBV3-1/TRBV3-2
cdr3_nt: TGTGCCAGCAGCCAAGGCATCCAACTGAACACCGGGGAGCTGTTTTTT
cdr3_aa: CASSQGIQLNTGELFF

d_call: TRBD2
clone_size: -
j_call: TRBJ2-7
v_call: TRBV5-4
cdr3_nt: TGTGCCAGCAGCCTTAGCGGGGGGGCCGGGTACGAGCAGTACTTC
cdr3_aa: CASSLSGGAGYEQYF

d_call: -
clone_size: -
j_call: TRBJ1-2
v_call: TRBV4-2
cdr3_nt: TGTGCCAGCAGCCAAGAAGTCAGGTCTTGGGGCTACACCTTC
cdr3_aa: CASSQEVRSWGYTF

d_call: TRBD1
clone_size: -
j_call: TRBJ2-5
v_call: TRBV6-5
cdr3_nt: TGTGCCAGCAGACTTGGGACAGGTGGTAAGACCCAGTACTTC
cdr3_aa: CASRLGTGGKTQYF

d_call: TRBD2
clone_size: once
j_call: TRBJ2-3
v_call: TRBV2
cdr3_nt: TGTGCCGGGGGACTAGCGGGAGCAACAGATACGCAGTATTTT
cdr3_aa: CAGGLAGATDTQYF

d_call: -
clone_size: once
j_call: TRBJ2-2
v_call: TRBV6-4
cdr3_nt: TGTGCCAGCAGTGAGGGGGCGCACACCGGGGAGCTGTTTTTT
cdr3_aa: CASSEGAHTGELFF

d_call: TRBD2
clone_size: -
j_call: TRBJ2-7
v_call: TRBV5-6
cdr3_nt: TGTGCCAGCAGCTTGAGGACTAGCGGGAGGGCCGGGTACGAGCAGTACTTC
cdr3_aa: CASSLRTSGRAGYEQYF

d_call: -
clone_size: few
j_call: TRBJ1-2
v_call: TRBV5-6
cdr3_nt: TGTGCCAGCAGCTTGTTGCAGGGGATTGGTGGCTACACCTTC
cdr3_aa: CASSLLQGIGGYTF

d_call: TRBD1
clone_size: -
j_call: TRBJ1-5
v_call: TRBV19
cdr3_nt: TGTGCCAGTAATTGGGGCAGGGGGAGCAATCAGCCCCAGCATTTT
cdr3_aa: CASNWGRGSNQPQHF

d_call: TRBD1
clone_size: -
j_call: TRBJ2-7
v_call: TRBV4-1
cdr3_nt: TGCGCCAGCAGCCAAGGGCAGGGGGCGAGCGAGCAGTACTTC
cdr3_aa: CASSQGQGASEQYF